A selection of T cell receptor beta chains follows, all from one sample in a study of CD8 T cells in ankylosing spondylitis. TCRdb independently ran MiXCR on the 5' RACE reads; one entry per CDR3 protein. The sample has roughly 230,000 distinct CDR3 sequences, approximately 20% seen once. Sequenced input: blood, either unsorted or a sorted T cell fraction (not recorded which). Receptors originate from a male donor with ankylosing spondylitis or in good health (not recorded which). Each CDR3 is given with its conserved first and last residue. A D gene is named only where the DNA matches it firmly. Some rows mark clone size as missing; the rest say once, few, many or name a class of expanded clone.

abundance: few; len: 15; v_gene: TRBV7-8; j_gene: TRBJ2-7; d_gene: -; CDR3aa: CASSLHEQSSYEQYF; CDR3nt: TGTGCCAGCAGCTTACACGAGCAAAGCTCCTACGAGCAGTACTTC
abundance: few; len: 19; v_gene: TRBV12-3/TRBV12-4; j_gene: TRBJ2-1; d_gene: TRBD2; CDR3aa: CASSPSLLGSSGGHNEQFF; CDR3nt: TGTGCCAGCAGTCCTTCCCTTCTCGGTTCTAGCGGGGGTCACAATGAGCAGTTCTTC
abundance: -; len: 18; v_gene: TRBV28; j_gene: TRBJ2-1; d_gene: TRBD2; CDR3aa: CASIPGLAGVNDYNEQFF; CDR3nt: TGTGCCAGCATTCCTGGGCTAGCGGGAGTAAATGACTACAATGAGCAGTTCTTC
abundance: few; len: 15; v_gene: TRBV7-7; j_gene: TRBJ2-2; d_gene: -; CDR3aa: CASSLAPGLSGELFF; CDR3nt: TGTGCTAGCAGCTTAGCGCCAGGGCTCTCCGGGGAGCTGTTTTTT
abundance: many; len: 16; v_gene: TRBV6-1; j_gene: TRBJ2-1; d_gene: TRBD1; CDR3aa: CASSHGRGQPYNEQFF; CDR3nt: TGTGCCAGCAGCCACGGTAGGGGACAGCCCTACAATGAGCAGTTCTTC
abundance: -; len: 16; v_gene: TRBV5-1; j_gene: TRBJ2-5; d_gene: TRBD1; CDR3aa: CASRVTGTGGQETQYF; CDR3nt: TGCGCCAGCAGAGTCACCGGGACAGGGGGCCAAGAGACCCAGTACTTC
abundance: many; len: 15; v_gene: TRBV5-6; j_gene: TRBJ2-3; d_gene: -; CDR3aa: CASSLAQAGTDTQYF; CDR3nt: TGTGCCAGCAGCTTGGCTCAGGCTGGCACAGATACGCAGTATTTT
abundance: few; len: 15; v_gene: TRBV7-2; j_gene: TRBJ2-7; d_gene: -; CDR3aa: CASSLLWGLGYEQYF; CDR3nt: TGTGCCAGCAGCTTACTATGGGGGCTAGGCTACGAGCAGTACTTC
abundance: many; len: 15; v_gene: TRBV2; j_gene: TRBJ2-7; d_gene: -; CDR3aa: CASSEADELTYEQYF; CDR3nt: TGTGCCAGCAGTGAAGCGGACGAGCTCACCTACGAGCAGTACTTC
abundance: -; len: 14; v_gene: TRBV7-7; j_gene: TRBJ2-7; d_gene: -; CDR3aa: CASSLRLGTYEQYF; CDR3nt: TGTGCTAGCAGCTTACGTTTGGGAACCTACGAGCAGTACTTC
abundance: once; len: 15; v_gene: TRBV4-1; j_gene: TRBJ2-5; d_gene: -; CDR3aa: CASSPGSGDQETQYF; CDR3nt: TGCGCCAGCAGCCCGGGATCGGGGGACCAAGAGACCCAGTACTTC
abundance: -; len: 13; v_gene: TRBV27; j_gene: TRBJ2-2; d_gene: -; CDR3aa: CASSLSRSGELFF; CDR3nt: TGTGCCAGCAGTTTATCAAGGTCCGGGGAGCTGTTTTTT
abundance: few; len: 14; v_gene: TRBV7-6; j_gene: TRBJ2-7; d_gene: -; CDR3aa: CASSPNRLGYEQYF; CDR3nt: TGTGCCAGCAGCCCTAACCGACTAGGCTACGAGCAGTACTTC
abundance: -; len: 16; v_gene: TRBV7-3; j_gene: TRBJ2-2; d_gene: -; CDR3aa: CASSLTGAPNTGELFF; CDR3nt: TGTGCCAGCAGCTTAACGGGGGCTCCGAACACCGGGGAGCTGTTTTTT
abundance: -; len: 16; v_gene: TRBV7-3; j_gene: TRBJ2-1; d_gene: -; CDR3aa: CASSWGGGSSYNEQFF; CDR3nt: TGTGCCAGCAGCTGGGGGGGCGGGAGCTCCTACAATGAGCAGTTCTTC
abundance: few; len: 14; v_gene: TRBV10-3; j_gene: TRBJ2-5; d_gene: TRBD1; CDR3aa: CAIRDNGQVETQYF; CDR3nt: TGTGCCATCAGGGACAATGGACAGGTCGAGACCCAGTACTTC
abundance: -; len: 12; v_gene: TRBV12-3/TRBV12-4; j_gene: TRBJ1-2; d_gene: -; CDR3aa: CASRTADYGYTF; CDR3nt: TGTGCCAGCAGGACAGCAGACTATGGCTACACCTTC
abundance: few; len: 16; v_gene: TRBV12-3/TRBV12-4; j_gene: TRBJ2-7; d_gene: TRBD2; CDR3aa: CASSLAEGGNSYEQYF; CDR3nt: TGTGCCAGCAGTTTAGCTGAGGGAGGGAACTCCTACGAGCAGTACTTC
abundance: -; len: 12; v_gene: TRBV29-1; j_gene: TRBJ2-2; d_gene: -; CDR3aa: CSVDGGGGELFF; CDR3nt: TGCAGCGTTGACGGAGGGGGCGGGGAGCTGTTTTTT
abundance: -; len: 14; v_gene: TRBV15; j_gene: TRBJ2-5; d_gene: TRBD1; CDR3aa: CATSRDRVQETQYF; CDR3nt: TGTGCCACCAGCCGGGACAGGGTACAAGAGACCCAGTACTTC
abundance: -; len: 14; v_gene: TRBV25-1; j_gene: TRBJ1-1; d_gene: TRBD1; CDR3aa: CASSGTGDSYEAFF; CDR3nt: TGTGCCAGCAGTGGGACAGGAGACTCTTATGAAGCTTTCTTT
abundance: few; len: 14; v_gene: TRBV4-3; j_gene: TRBJ2-1; d_gene: TRBD1; CDR3aa: CASSQGTGRNEQFF; CDR3nt: TGCGCCAGCAGCCAAGGGACAGGGAGGAATGAGCAGTTCTTC
abundance: many; len: 13; v_gene: TRBV18; j_gene: TRBJ2-7; d_gene: TRBD1; CDR3aa: CASSGQGAYEQYF; CDR3nt: TGTGCCAGCAGCGGTCAGGGGGCCTACGAGCAGTACTTC
abundance: -; len: 16; v_gene: TRBV21-1; j_gene: TRBJ2-1; d_gene: -; CDR3aa: CASSKGLAGVNNEQFF; CDR3nt: TGTGCCAGCAGCAAAGGGTTAGCGGGAGTGAACAATGAGCAGTTCTTC
abundance: few; len: 14; v_gene: TRBV2; j_gene: TRBJ2-7; d_gene: TRBD1; CDR3aa: CASSDSGGIYEQYF; CDR3nt: TGTGCCAGCAGTGACTCAGGGGGCATCTACGAGCAGTACTTC
abundance: once; len: 16; v_gene: TRBV5-1; j_gene: TRBJ2-5; d_gene: TRBD1; CDR3aa: CASSAWTGTDQETQYF; CDR3nt: TGCGCCAGCAGCGCGTGGACAGGGACGGACCAAGAGACCCAGTACTTC
abundance: once; len: 13; v_gene: TRBV9; j_gene: TRBJ1-1; d_gene: -; CDR3aa: CASRPVGGTEAFF; CDR3nt: TGTGCCAGCAGACCCGTGGGCGGCACTGAAGCTTTCTTT
abundance: -; len: 15; v_gene: TRBV9; j_gene: TRBJ2-1; d_gene: -; CDR3aa: CASSVVASLYNEQFF; CDR3nt: TGTGCCAGCAGCGTAGTAGCCAGTCTCTACAATGAGCAGTTCTTC
abundance: few; len: 15; v_gene: TRBV28; j_gene: TRBJ1-1; d_gene: TRBD1; CDR3aa: CASSLTRQGNTEAFF; CDR3nt: TGTGCCAGCAGTCTTACCCGACAGGGGAACACTGAAGCTTTCTTT